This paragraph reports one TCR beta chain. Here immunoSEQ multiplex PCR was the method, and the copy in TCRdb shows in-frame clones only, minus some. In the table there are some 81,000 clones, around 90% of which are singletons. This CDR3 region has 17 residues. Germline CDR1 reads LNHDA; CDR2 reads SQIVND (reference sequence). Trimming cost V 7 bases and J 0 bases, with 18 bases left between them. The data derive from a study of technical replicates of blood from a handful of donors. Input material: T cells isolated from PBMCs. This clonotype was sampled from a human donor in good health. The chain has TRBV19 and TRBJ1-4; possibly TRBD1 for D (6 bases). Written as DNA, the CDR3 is TGTGCCAGTAACGGATTAGACAGGACAGCAACTAATGAAAAACTGTTTTTT. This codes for CASNGLDRTATNEKLFF.